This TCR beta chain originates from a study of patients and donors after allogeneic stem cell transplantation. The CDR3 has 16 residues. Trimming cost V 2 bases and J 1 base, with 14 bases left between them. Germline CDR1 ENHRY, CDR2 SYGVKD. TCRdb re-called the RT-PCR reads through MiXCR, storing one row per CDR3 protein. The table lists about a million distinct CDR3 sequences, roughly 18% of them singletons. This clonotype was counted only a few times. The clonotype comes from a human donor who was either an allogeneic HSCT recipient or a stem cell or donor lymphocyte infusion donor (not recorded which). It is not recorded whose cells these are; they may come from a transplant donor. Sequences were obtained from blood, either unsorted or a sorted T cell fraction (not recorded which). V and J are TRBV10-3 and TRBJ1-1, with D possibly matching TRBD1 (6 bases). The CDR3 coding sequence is TGTGCCATCAGTGAGGAAGGGGGGGCTAGGAACACTGAAGCTTTCTTT. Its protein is CAISEEGGARNTEAFF.